One sample yielded the 14 T cell receptor beta chains listed below, sequenced in a study of CXCR3-negative and CXCR3-positive naive CD8 T cells. UMI-tagged TRB cDNA libraries were built via 5' RACE. With the 5' RACE reads reprocessed, TCRdb shows one record per CDR3 protein and no DNA. This listing includes approximately 88,000 distinct CDR3 sequences. Specimen: naive CXCR3- CD8+ T cells from blood. As for subset: CD45RO-CCR7+CD27+CD95- naive CD8+ T cells lacking CXCR3 (TNR3-). The receptors derive from a human donor in good health. Some clones in this sample may be carry-over from other donors' samples.

J is TRBJ1-5 and V is TRBV6-5. The CDR3 sequence is 14 residues long. Germline V gene sequence: CDR1 MNHEY, CDR2 SVGAGI. CDR3 protein: CASSYRDPRQPQHF.

The V gene is TRBV5-1, the J gene TRBJ2-5. Germline CDR1 is SGHRS and CDR2 is YFSETQ. The CDR3 runs 14 residues. CDR3 residues: CASSLALEEETQYF.

The chain combines TRBV14 with TRBJ2-1; absent DNA, TCRdb's TRBD2 call cannot be checked. The CDR3 sequence is 16 residues long. Germline CDR1 and CDR2: SGHDN and FVKESK. The CDR3 sequence is CASSQIRKGLTNEQFF.

J is TRBJ2-3 and V is TRBV12-3 or TRBV12-4; TCRdb reports TRBD1, a call that lacks DNA to check it against. This CDR3 contains 16 residues. CDR3 amino acids: CASSDWGAEATDTQYF.

CDR3 protein: CASSLGHSNTEAFF. The V gene is TRBV5-1, the J gene TRBJ1-1. The CDR3 runs 14 residues. CDR1 is SGHRS, CDR2 YFSETQ, per germline.

The CDR3: CASRPRGDAGNTIYF. V gene TRBV7-9 combines with J gene TRBJ1-3; TCRdb proposes TRBD1, but this gene call is untestable without DNA. This CDR3 spans 15 amino acids. Per germline, CDR1 SEHNR and CDR2 FQNEAQ (reference sequence).

The gene calls are TRBV5-4 and TRBJ2-7. The germline V gene has CDR1 SGHNT and CDR2 YYREEE (reference sequence). This CDR3 region has 14 residues. CDR3 sequence reads: CASSSGTFSYEQYF.

The chain links TRBV29-1 to TRBJ2-1. Germline CDR1 SQVTM, CDR2 ANQGSEA. The CDR3 loop spans 13 amino acids. The CDR3 sequence: CSVSGSSYNEQFF.

The rearrangement uses TRBV20-1 and TRBJ1-1. From germline, CDR1 is DFQATT and CDR2 SNEGSKA (reference sequence). The CDR3 contains 15 residues. The CDR3 loop is CSARDPRVENTEAFF.

The chain links TRBV29-1 to TRBJ2-1; TCRdb selects TRBD1, and the lack of DNA leaves this call unchecked. CDR3 length: 14 amino acids. The V gene's germline CDR1 is SQVTM and CDR2 ANQGSEA. CDR3 residues: CSVEGGDQNNEQFF.

This rearrangement joins TRBV4-3 to TRBJ2-1; TCRdb picks TRBD2, but there is no DNA to check that call. CDR1 and CDR2 (germline): LGHNA, YSLEER. This CDR3 contains 16 residues. This CDR3 reads CASSQDRTSEYNEQFF.

V gene TRBV15 combines with J gene TRBJ2-1; without DNA, the TCRdb call of TRBD1 cannot be checked. In germline, CDR1 is LNHNV, CDR2 YYDKDF (reference sequence). The CDR3 covers 13 residues. CDR3 loop: CATSSSTGVKQFF.

This chain joins TRBV28 and TRBJ2-7; the D call from TCRdb, TRBD2, cannot be confirmed without DNA. This CDR3 comprises 15 residues. The germline CDR1 and CDR2 sequences are MDHEN and SYDVKM. This CDR3 reads CASSLPSMVGDEQYF.

The rearrangement uses TRBV5-1 and TRBJ2-7; TCRdb proposes TRBD2, but this gene call is untestable without DNA. There are 15 residues in the CDR3. Germline values: CDR1 SGHRS, CDR2 YFSETQ. CDR3 in amino acids: CASRLTSGSAYEQYF.